This entry is about one T cell receptor (beta chain). As yet, its antigen is unknown. Amplification used 60 Vbeta primers and 13 Jbeta primers. Only in-frame clones appear in the TCRdb table, and some are missing; sequencing was by immunoSEQ multiplex PCR. The sample lists some 180,000 clones; under 9.5% were seen once. These data originate in a study of cytomegalovirus exposure and HLA in healthy donors. Study results and caveats: In a later analysis, most CMV-associated TCR beta chains appeared HLA-restricted. Analysis performed later showed TCR beta chains linked to HLA being more clonally expanded than equally common others.

Trimming removed 1 base from V and 0 bases from J; junction bases left unmatched: 2. The CDR3 extends over 15 amino acids. Germline lookup yields CDR1 GTSNPN and CDR2 SVGIG (reference sequence). The clonotype originates from a woman aged 25-40 years in good health and CMV-seropositive. The chain recombines TRBV30 with TRBJ2-3; 9 bases are a match to TRBD1. Material for sequencing was PBMCs. CDR3 nucleotide sequence: TGTGCCTGGAGTGCACAGGGGGCCAGCACAGATACGCAGTATTTT. Translation: CAWSAQGASTDTQYF.